This T cell receptor beta chain was identified in a study of technical replicates of blood from several donors. The CDR3 sequence is 15 residues long. Germline trimming cut 5 bases from V and 3 bases from J; bases unmatched to any gene: 7. Germline lookup yields CDR1 SEHNR and CDR2 FQNEAQ (reference sequence). This table comes from immunoSEQ multiplex PCR, and its TCRdb copy is limited to in-frame clones, with some not included. The sample records under 90,000 clones, roughly 98% being singletons. Sequenced input: T cells isolated from PBMCs. The receptor was derived from a human donor in good health. V is TRBV7-9 and J is TRBJ2-3; 8 bases agree with TRBD2. CDR3 coding DNA: TGTGCCAGCAGCCCTCGGAGCGGGAGTACAGATACGCAGTATTTT. Amino acid sequence: CASSPRSGSTDTQYF.